The next 2 T cell receptor beta chains were all read from a single sample in a study of CD8 T cells in Susac syndrome (dated by TCRdb to the late 2010s). Receptors were amplified or captured by the immunoSEQ multiplex PCR assay. RNA was extracted using the RNeasy kit, and roughly 0.45 to 1 microgram was reverse transcribed with random hexamers. TCRdb passed the public sequencing reads through fastp at Q25 and MiXCR, retaining productive beta sequences. CDR3 protein duplicates are merged, each entry listing the most common genes and DNA. The sample data list 170,000 or so distinct CDR3 sequences, and roughly 95% of these were observed just once. The top ten clones comprise about 0.12% of the sample. The specimen sequenced was CD4+ T cells from PBMCs. The receptors originated from a human donor with Susac syndrome.

There are a few counts of this clonotype. The V gene is TRBV5-1, the J gene TRBJ2-1, with 7 nucleotides matching TRBD1. Germline V gene sequence: CDR1 SGHRS, CDR2 YFSETQ. The CDR3 contains 15 residues. V trimming: 0 bases; J trimming: 2 bases; junction bases outside the gene matches: 2. CDR3 sequence: CASSLDTGAYNEQFF. The CDR3 DNA reads as TGCGCCAGCAGCTTGGACACAGGGGCCTACAATGAGCAGTTCTTC.

This clonotype was detected once. The rearrangement links TRBV7-2 to TRBJ1-1, with 8 bases fitting TRBD1. J lost 0 bases, V lost 8 bases, and 2 bases had no gene match. Looked up from germline, CDR1 is SGHTA and CDR2 is FQGNSA. The CDR3 covers 13 residues. The CDR3 nucleotides read TGTGCCAGCGGGGACAGGATGAACACTGAAGCTTTCTTT. Its protein product is CASGDRMNTEAFF.